The T cell receptor (beta chain) under discussion was sequenced for a study of control samples from healthy donors and cancer patients. CDR3 length: 13 amino acids. Sequencing was performed with immunoSEQ multiplex PCR; in TCRdb, only in-frame clones are kept and a portion is missing. Found here are roughly 450,000 clones, about 93% of them singletons; the top ten hold more than 6%. Sequencing was performed on PBMCs. This sequence originates from a man between 35 and 55 years old with head and neck cancer. The genes are TRBV12-1 and TRBJ2-3; the table's TRBD2 call for D was not verified on the DNA. TRBV12-1 is described as a pseudogene. The CDR3 is CASRRGGRDTQYF. CDR3 in DNA: TGTGCCAGCAGGAGGGGGGGGCGAGATACGCAGTATTTT.